This TCR beta chain was profiled in a study of cytomegalovirus exposure and HLA in healthy donors. Study findings and constraints: The authors considered a cluster of highly shared sequence variants likely to be a sequencing artifact. Most TCR sequences showed up rarely, but some public TCRs showed up in many donors.

This PCR relied on a set of 60 Vbeta primers and 13 Jbeta primers. Using immunoSEQ multiplex PCR, the repertoire was profiled, and TCRdb retains in-frame clones only, with some absent. The table shows 200,000 to 250,000 clones, with approximately 90% occurring only once. As for this clone: Its matching antigen is unknown.

Germline V gene data show CDR1 as SNHLY and CDR2 as FYNNEI. The CDR3 runs to 17 residues. V dropped 0 bases and J dropped 8; count of bases not matched to a gene: 10. Sequenced: PBMCs. The receptor was derived from a woman in her late teens or twenties in good health and CMV-seronegative. The rearrangement links TRBV2 to TRBJ2-3; 11 nucleotides agree with TRBD2. The CDR3 DNA reads TGTGCCAGCAGTGAAGCTCCACCTGTAGCGGGGGGGGGTACGCAGTATTTT. Translating gives CASSEAPPVAGGGTQYF.